Following are 24 T cell receptor beta chains from one sample sequenced in a study of post-analysis software for immune sequencing data. Presence of unique molecular identifiers characterized the TCR beta cDNA libraries. MiXCR, applied by TCRdb to the PCR reads, yields one record per CDR3 protein. Among about 820,000 distinct CDR3 sequences, around 53% were seen once, and the ten largest hold about 4.5%. These receptors' targets are unknown. Notes on the study in general: Among four to six TRBV segments more frequent in patients than controls were TRBV5-6, TRBV5-1 and TRBV20-1.

The sequenced sample consisted of blood. Receptors originate from a girl aged 10 to 17 with multiple sclerosis.

This clonotype was counted only a few times. The J gene is TRBJ2-3, the V gene TRBV5-1; no definite D call. The germline gives CDR1 SGHRS, CDR2 YFSETQ. This CDR3 comprises 16 residues. Trimming stripped 0 bases from V and 0 bases from J, with 11 bases between. This CDR3 reads CASSLAAASSTDTQYF. The DNA of the CDR3 is TGCGCCAGCAGCTTGGCCGCCGCGTCTAGCACAGATACGCAGTATTTT.

In this sample, this clonotype turned up a few times. This chain connects TRBV7-9 to TRBJ2-4, with D perhaps TRBD1 (5 bases). Judging by the DNA end, TRBJ2-7 fits better; the J call may be wrong. The CDR3 loop spans 17 amino acids. Per the germline V gene, CDR1 is SEHNR and CDR2 is FQNEAQ (reference sequence). CDR3 bases: TGTGCCAGCAGCTTAGGGCCACAGGTAGGGAAACTCTACGAGCAGTACTTC. Its translation is CASSLGPQVGKLYEQYF.

This clonotype was seen a few times. The chain links TRBV6-5 to TRBJ2-1; 15 bases line up with TRBD2. The CDR3 covers 16 residues. After removal of 1 base from V and 9 bases from J, the junction contained 4 bases not matched to a gene. Germline V CDR1 and CDR2: MNHEY, SVGAGI. The CDR3 region has the DNA TGTGCCAGCAGTTACTGGACTAGCGGGGGGGCCGTTGAGCAGTTCTTC. Its translation: CASSYWTSGGAVEQFF.

This chain uses TRBV27 with TRBJ2-2, with D perhaps TRBD1 or TRBD2 (5 bases each). From germline, CDR1 is MNHEY and CDR2 SMNVEV (reference sequence). This CDR3 is built from 14 residues. Trimming took 5 bases from V and 6 from J, leaving 13 bases between them. DNA for the CDR3: TGTGCCAGCAGTACGGACACTAGACCCGGGGAGCTGTTTTTT. Encoded protein: CASSTDTRPGELFF.

The CDR3 DNA follows: TGCGCCAGCAGCTTGGAAAGGGGTGACGGGCAGTTCTTC. Translation: CASSLERGDGQFF. The J gene is TRBJ2-1, the V gene TRBV5-1, with a tentative D call TRBD1 (5 bases). Trimming took 0 bases from V and 12 from J, leaving 13 bases between them. Germline values: CDR1 SGHRS, CDR2 YFSETQ. CDR3 length equals 13 residues.

The V and J genes are TRBV5-1 and TRBJ1-2; D is unclear. Deletions cut 4 bases from V and 3 bases from J, with 16 bases between. The CDR3 totals 15 residues. CDR1 and CDR2 (germline): SGHRS, YFSETQ. The CDR3 loop reads CASSRRLGDDYGYTF. Here the CDR3 DNA reads TGCGCCAGCAGCCGCCGTCTCGGCGACGACTATGGCTACACCTTC.

V usage is TRBV5-1 and J usage is TRBJ2-5; TRBD2 matches 9 bases. The CDR3 has 15 amino acids. V was pared by 4 bases and J by 2 bases, with 6 bases of the junction left unmatched. The germline V gene encodes CDR1 SGHRS and CDR2 YFSETQ. DNA of the CDR3: TGCGCCAGCAGCCACTGGACTAGCGAGCAAGAGACCCAGTACTTC. Protein sequence: CASSHWTSEQETQYF.

The genes are TRBV12-3 or TRBV12-4 and TRBJ2-5; 15 bases line up with TRBD2. The J call may be in error: the DNA end matches TRBJ2-7 better. The CDR3 extends over 18 amino acids. CDR3 coding DNA: TGTGCCAGCAGTATGGGACTAGCGGGGGGTTCCTTCTCCTACGAGCAGTACTTC. Residues: CASSMGLAGGSFSYEQYF.

The chain combines TRBV6-5 with TRBJ2-5; 9 bases align to TRBD2. CDR1 MNHEY and CDR2 SVGAGI come from the germline V gene. The CDR3 has 16 amino acids. V trimming: 6 bases; J trimming: 1 base; junction bases outside the gene matches: 9. The CDR3 DNA reads TGTGCCAGCAGCGCCCGTGCGGGAGGGTCCCAAGAGACCCAGTACTTC. Its translation is CASSARAGGSQETQYF.

The gene calls are TRBV7-2 and TRBJ2-5; possible D gene TRBD1, 6 bases. This CDR3 spans 15 amino acids. Germline V gives CDR1 SGHTA, CDR2 FQGNSA. The V end was cut by 5 bases, the J end by 3 bases, with 16 bases between. The CDR3 sequence: CASSGTGTPKETQYF. The CDR3, as DNA: TGTGCCAGCAGCGGGACCGGGACACCAAAAGAGACCCAGTACTTC.

Regarding this clonotype: An end of the junction differs from the germline gene, which may be a read error. The chain links TRBV20-1 to TRBJ2-7; 7 bases map to TRBD1. The germline V gene encodes CDR1 DFQATT and CDR2 SNEGSKA (reference sequence). The CDR3 consists of 16 residues. In DNA, the CDR3 is TGCAGTGCGAGAGGGCTCTATAGCCAGGGGGCCTACGAGCAGTACTTC. Residues: CSARGLYSQGAYEQYF.

The V call is TRBV15, the J call TRBJ2-3; no clear D. Germline V CDR1 and CDR2: LNHNV, YYDKDF (reference sequence). Trimming removed 5 bases at V and 2 bases at J, with 11 bases between. This CDR3 is built from 14 residues. In nucleotides, the CDR3 is TGTGCCACCAGCGGGTGGGCCGCCACAGATACGCAGTATTTT. Translated, it gives CATSGWAATDTQYF. The complete variable domain, with remaining parts taken from reference TRBV15 and TRBJ2-3, reads DAMVIQNPRYQVTQFGKPVTLSCSQTLNHNVMYWYQQKSSQAPKLLFHYYDKDFNNEADTPDNFQSRRPNTSFCFLDIRSPGLGDTAMYLCATSGWAATDTQYFGPGTRLTVL.

The chain links TRBV29-1 to TRBJ2-7; D uncertain. Germline-derived CDR1 and CDR2 are SQVTM and ANQGSEA. Trimming took off 2 bases at V and 0 bases at J, with 5 bases between the two ends. This CDR3 spans 12 amino acids. The CDR3 is CSVEIGSYEQYF. The CDR3, as DNA: TGCAGCGTTGAAATCGGCTCCTACGAGCAGTACTTC.

The chain uses TRBV5-1 and TRBJ2-1; TRBD2 matches 8 bases. Germline V gives CDR1 SGHRS, CDR2 YFSETQ. The CDR3 loop spans 16 amino acids. J was trimmed by 1 base and V by 2 bases; bases with no gene match: 5. This CDR3 reads CASSFPGGVSYNEQFF. The CDR3 DNA reads as TGCGCCAGCAGCTTCCCGGGAGGGGTATCCTACAATGAGCAGTTCTTC.

This clonotype was recorded a few times. V is TRBV25-1 and J is TRBJ2-5; D possibly matches TRBD1 or TRBD2 (7 bases each). This CDR3 comprises 14 residues. Trimming took off 1 base at V and 4 bases at J, with 10 bases between the two ends. The V gene's germline CDR1 is MGHDK and CDR2 SYGVNS. CDR3 in DNA: TGTGCCAGCAGTGAATCCAGGGGGGGAGAGACCCAGTACTTC. Amino acids: CASSESRGGETQYF.

The rearrangement links TRBV5-1 to TRBJ2-5; the D gene is possibly TRBD2 (5 bases). The DNA end favors TRBJ2-7, so the J call may be wrong. Germline-derived CDR1 and CDR2 are SGHRS and YFSETQ. This CDR3 contains 17 residues. The CDR3, as DNA: TGCGCCAGCAGCTTGACTTCGTCCGAAACCGGGGCCTACGAGCAGTACTTC. This codes for CASSLTSSETGAYEQYF.

This clonotype was observed once. The chain is built from TRBV20-1 and TRBJ2-5, with 8 bases aligning to TRBD2. The CDR3 loop spans 14 amino acids. J was trimmed by 8 bases and V by 1 base; bases with no gene match: 9. The germline V gene has CDR1 DFQATT and CDR2 SNEGSKA (reference sequence). Written as DNA, the CDR3 is TGCAGTGCTAGAGGGGCTAGCGGGCTGGTAACCCAGTACTTC. Its translation: CSARGASGLVTQYF.

This clonotype was detected a few times. This chain links TRBV12-3 or TRBV12-4 with TRBJ2-5; D is perhaps TRBD2 (6 bases). The CDR3 length is 15 residues. V was shortened by 8 bases and J by 5 bases, with 21 bases between the two germline ends. Here the CDR3 reads CASAIYGPGRETQYF. CDR3 bases: TGTGCCAGCGCCATCTACGGGCCTGGGAGGGAGACCCAGTACTTC.

The chain carries TRBV7-9 and TRBJ1-4; weak D call: TRBD1 (5 bases). With 1 base removed from V and 8 bases from J, the gap between germline ends came to 11 bases. CDR1 is SEHNR, CDR2 FQNEAQ, per germline (reference sequence). The CDR3 loop spans 14 amino acids. This chain's CDR3 is CASSLGQRDEKLFF. The DNA for the CDR3 is TGTGCCAGCAGCTTAGGTCAGAGGGACGAAAAACTGTTTTTT.

The chain employs TRBV15 and TRBJ2-3; tentative D call: TRBD2 (5 bases). This CDR3 is 14 amino acids long. Germline CDR1 is LNHNV and CDR2 is YYDKDF (reference sequence). V lost 2 bases, J lost 8 bases, and 14 bases lay in between. This CDR3 reads CATSRRGMAGTQYF. CDR3 nucleotides: TGTGCCACCAGCAGACGAGGGATGGCAGGTACGCAGTATTTT.

The rearrangement uses TRBV7-8 and TRBJ2-7; D is uncertain. Germline CDR1 is SGHVS and CDR2 is FQNEAQ. The CDR3 extends over 15 amino acids. V was pared by 1 base and J by 0 bases, with 10 bases between. CDR3 nucleotide sequence: TGTGCCAGCAGCTTAGTAAGGGCGGTCTCCTACGAGCAGTACTTC. It codes for CASSLVRAVSYEQYF.

This clonotype has a handful of counts. This chain joins TRBV7-3 and TRBJ2-1; D might be TRBD1 or TRBD2, each matching 6 bases. Trimming cost V 11 bases and J 5 bases, with 19 bases left between them. The V gene's germline CDR1 is SGHTA and CDR2 FQGTGA. This CDR3 region has 14 residues. The CDR3: CASSGGGTHNEQFF. CDR3 coding DNA: TGTGCCTCCAGCGGAGGCGGGACACACAATGAGCAGTTCTTC.

V and J are TRBV6-1 and TRBJ1-2, with 9 bases lining up with TRBD1. This CDR3 comprises 18 residues. J gave up 4 bases and V 3 bases, and 15 bases lay outside the gene matches. CDR1 and CDR2 from the germline V gene are MNHNS and SASEGT. CDR3 sequence (DNA): TGTGCCAGCAGTGAGACGATCCCGGGACAGGGCGGGAGCTATGGCTACACCTTC. It codes for CASSETIPGQGGSYGYTF.

Of note for this clonotype: At one boundary the junction diverges from the germline segment, which might be a read error. The J gene is TRBJ1-2, the V gene TRBV2, with D maybe TRBD1 (6 bases). The CDR3 contains 13 residues. Germline CDR1 and CDR2: SNHLY and FYNNEI. The CDR3 region is CACRQAEIYDYTF. The DNA for the CDR3 is TGTGCCTGCCGACAGGCCGAAATCTATGACTACACCTTC.